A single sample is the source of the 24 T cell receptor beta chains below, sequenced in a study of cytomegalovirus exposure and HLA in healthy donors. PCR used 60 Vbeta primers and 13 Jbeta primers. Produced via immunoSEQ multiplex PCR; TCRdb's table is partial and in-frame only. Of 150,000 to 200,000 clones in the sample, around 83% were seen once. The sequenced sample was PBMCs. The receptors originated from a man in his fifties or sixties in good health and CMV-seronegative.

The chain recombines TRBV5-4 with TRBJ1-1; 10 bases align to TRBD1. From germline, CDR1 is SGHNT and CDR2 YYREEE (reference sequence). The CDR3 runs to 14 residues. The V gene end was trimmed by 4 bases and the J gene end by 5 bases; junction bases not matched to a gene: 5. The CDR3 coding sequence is TGTGCCAGCAGCGCAGGACAGGGGGAGACTGAAGCTTTCTTT. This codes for CASSAGQGETEAFF.

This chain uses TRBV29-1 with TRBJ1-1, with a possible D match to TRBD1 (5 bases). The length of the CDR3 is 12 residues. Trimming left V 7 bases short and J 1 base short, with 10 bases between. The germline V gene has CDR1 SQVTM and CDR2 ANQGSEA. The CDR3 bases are TGCAGCGCTGGGCAGGGGAACACTGAAGCTTTCTTT. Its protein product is CSAGQGNTEAFF.

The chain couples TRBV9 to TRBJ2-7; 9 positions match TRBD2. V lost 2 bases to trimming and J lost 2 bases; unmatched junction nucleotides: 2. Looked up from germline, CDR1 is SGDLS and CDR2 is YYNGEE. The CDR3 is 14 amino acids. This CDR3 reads CASSVTSGPYEQYF. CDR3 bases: TGTGCCAGCAGCGTGACTAGCGGACCCTACGAGCAGTACTTC.

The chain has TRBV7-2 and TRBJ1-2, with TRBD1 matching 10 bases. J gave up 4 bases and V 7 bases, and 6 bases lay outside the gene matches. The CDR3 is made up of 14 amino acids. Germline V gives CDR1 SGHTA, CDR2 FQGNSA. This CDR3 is CASTRQGAGYGYTF. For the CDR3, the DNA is TGTGCCAGCACCCGACAGGGGGCGGGCTATGGCTACACCTTC.

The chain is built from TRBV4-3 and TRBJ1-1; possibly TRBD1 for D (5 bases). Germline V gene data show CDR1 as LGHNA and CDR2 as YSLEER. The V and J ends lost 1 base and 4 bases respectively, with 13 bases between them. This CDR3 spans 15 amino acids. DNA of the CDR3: TGCGCCAGCAGCCAAGCGTTCAGGGAGGCCACTGAAGCTTTCTTT. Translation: CASSQAFREATEAFF.

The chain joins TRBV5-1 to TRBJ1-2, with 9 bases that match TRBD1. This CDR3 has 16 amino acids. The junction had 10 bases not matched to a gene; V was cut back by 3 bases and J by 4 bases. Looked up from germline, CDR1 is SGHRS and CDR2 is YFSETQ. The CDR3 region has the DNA TGCGCCAGCAGCTCGGCGCACGGGACAGGGAGCTATGGCTACACCTTC. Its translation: CASSSAHGTGSYGYTF.

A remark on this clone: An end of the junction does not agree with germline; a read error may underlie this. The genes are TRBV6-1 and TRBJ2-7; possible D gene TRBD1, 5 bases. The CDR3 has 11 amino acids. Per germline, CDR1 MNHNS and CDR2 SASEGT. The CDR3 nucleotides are TGTGCCAGCAGCCTTGCAGGGAAATGGGACTTC. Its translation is CASSLAGKWDF.

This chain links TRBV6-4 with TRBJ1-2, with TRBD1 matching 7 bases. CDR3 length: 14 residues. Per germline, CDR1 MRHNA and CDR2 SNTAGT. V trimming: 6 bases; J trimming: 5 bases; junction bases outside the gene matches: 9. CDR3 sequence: CASRGTVQVYGYTF. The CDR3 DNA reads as TGTGCCAGCAGGGGGACAGTGCAAGTTTATGGCTACACCTTC.

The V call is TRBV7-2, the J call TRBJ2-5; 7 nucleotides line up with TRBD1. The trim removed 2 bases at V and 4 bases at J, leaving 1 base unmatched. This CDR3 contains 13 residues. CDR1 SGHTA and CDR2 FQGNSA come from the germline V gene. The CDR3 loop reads CASSLRGRETQYF. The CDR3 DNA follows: TGTGCCAGCAGCTTAAGGGGGCGAGAGACCCAGTACTTC.

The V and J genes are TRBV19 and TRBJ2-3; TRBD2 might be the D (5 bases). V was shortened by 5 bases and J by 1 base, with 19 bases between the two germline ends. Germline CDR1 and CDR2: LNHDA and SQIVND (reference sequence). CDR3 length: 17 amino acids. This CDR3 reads CASSLPGTARGTDTQYF. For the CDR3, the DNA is TGTGCCAGTAGTCTCCCAGGCACAGCGCGGGGCACAGATACGCAGTATTTT.

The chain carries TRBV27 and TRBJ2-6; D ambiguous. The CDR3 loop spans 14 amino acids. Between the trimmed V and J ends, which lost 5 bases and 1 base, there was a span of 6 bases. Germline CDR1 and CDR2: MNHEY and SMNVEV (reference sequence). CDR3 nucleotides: TGTGCCAGCAGTGGCGGATCTGGGGCCAACGTCCTGACTTTC. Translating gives CASSGGSGANVLTF.

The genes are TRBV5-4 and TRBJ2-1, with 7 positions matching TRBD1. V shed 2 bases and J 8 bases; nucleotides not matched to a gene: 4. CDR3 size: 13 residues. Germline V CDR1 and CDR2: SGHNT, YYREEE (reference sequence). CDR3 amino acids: CASSFTGADEQFF. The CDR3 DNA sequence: TGTGCCAGCAGCTTTACAGGGGCCGATGAGCAGTTCTTC.

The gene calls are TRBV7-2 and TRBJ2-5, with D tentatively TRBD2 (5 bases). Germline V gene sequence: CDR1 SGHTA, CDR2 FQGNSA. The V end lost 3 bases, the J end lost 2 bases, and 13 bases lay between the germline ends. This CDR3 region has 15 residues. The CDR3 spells CASSFGLFLQETQYF. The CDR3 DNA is TGTGCCAGCAGCTTCGGACTTTTCCTTCAAGAGACCCAGTACTTC.

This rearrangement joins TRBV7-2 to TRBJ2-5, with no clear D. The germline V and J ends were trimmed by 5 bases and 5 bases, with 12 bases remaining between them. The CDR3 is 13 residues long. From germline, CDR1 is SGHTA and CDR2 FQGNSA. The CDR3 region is CASSRQEWETQYF. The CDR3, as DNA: TGTGCCAGCAGCAGACAAGAATGGGAGACCCAGTACTTC.

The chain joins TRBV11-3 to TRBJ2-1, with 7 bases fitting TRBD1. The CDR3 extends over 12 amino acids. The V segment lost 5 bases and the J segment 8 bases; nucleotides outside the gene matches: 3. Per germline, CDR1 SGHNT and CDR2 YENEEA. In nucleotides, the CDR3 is TGTGCCAGCAGCCCGCAGGGGGATGAGCAGTTCTTC. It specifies CASSPQGDEQFF. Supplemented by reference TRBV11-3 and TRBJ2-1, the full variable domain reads EAGVVQSPRYKIIEKKQPVAFWCNPISGHNTLYWYLQNLGQGPELLIRYENEEAVDDSQLPKDRFSAERLKGVDSTLKIQPAELGDSAVYLCASSPQGDEQFFGPGTRLTVL.

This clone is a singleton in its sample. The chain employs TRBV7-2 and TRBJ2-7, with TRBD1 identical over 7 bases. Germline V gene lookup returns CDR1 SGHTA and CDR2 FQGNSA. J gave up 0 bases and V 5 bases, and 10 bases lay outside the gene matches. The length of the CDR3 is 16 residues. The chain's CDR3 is CASSRKKGQASYEQYF. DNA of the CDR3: TGTGCCAGCAGCCGCAAGAAAGGACAGGCCTCCTACGAGCAGTACTTC.

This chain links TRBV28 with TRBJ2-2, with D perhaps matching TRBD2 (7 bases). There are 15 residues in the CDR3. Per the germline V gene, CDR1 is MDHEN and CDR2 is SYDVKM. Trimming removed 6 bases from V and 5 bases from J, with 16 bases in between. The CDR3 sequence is CASRRGAALTGELFF. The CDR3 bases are TGTGCCAGCAGACGGGGGGCGGCGTTGACCGGGGAGCTGTTTTTT. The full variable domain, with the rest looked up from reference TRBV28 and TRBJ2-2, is DVKVTQSSRYLVKRTGEKVFLECVQDMDHENMFWYRQDPGLGLRLIYFSYDVKMKEKGDIPEGYSVSREKKERFSLILESASTNQTSMYLCASRRGAALTGELFFGEGSRLTVL.

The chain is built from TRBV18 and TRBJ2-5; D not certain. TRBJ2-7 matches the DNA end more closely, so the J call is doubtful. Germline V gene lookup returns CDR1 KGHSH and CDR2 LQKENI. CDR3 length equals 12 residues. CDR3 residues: CASSPNSYEQYF. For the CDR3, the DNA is TGTGCCAGCTCGCCCAATTCCTACGAGCAGTACTTC.

The CDR3 DNA sequence: TGTGCCAGCAGTCAAACAAGTTCCTCTGGAAACACCATATATTTT. Its translation: CASSQTSSSGNTIYF. The genes are TRBV7-6 and TRBJ1-3; no clear D. Looked up from germline, CDR1 is SGHVS and CDR2 is FNYEAQ. CDR3 length equals 15 residues. V was trimmed by 6 bases and J by 0 bases, leaving 12 bases between them.

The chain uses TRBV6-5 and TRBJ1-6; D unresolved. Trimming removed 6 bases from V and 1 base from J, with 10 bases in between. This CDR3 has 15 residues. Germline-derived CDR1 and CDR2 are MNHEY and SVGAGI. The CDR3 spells CASRNQNSYNSPLHF. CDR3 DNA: TGTGCCAGCAGGAACCAGAATTCCTATAATTCACCCCTCCACTTT.

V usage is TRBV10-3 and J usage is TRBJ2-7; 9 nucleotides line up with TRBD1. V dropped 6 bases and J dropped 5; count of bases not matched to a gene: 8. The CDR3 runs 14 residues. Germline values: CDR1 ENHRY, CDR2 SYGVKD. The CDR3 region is CAIRAGTGSDEQYF. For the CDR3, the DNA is TGTGCCATCAGGGCCGGGACAGGGAGCGACGAGCAGTACTTC.

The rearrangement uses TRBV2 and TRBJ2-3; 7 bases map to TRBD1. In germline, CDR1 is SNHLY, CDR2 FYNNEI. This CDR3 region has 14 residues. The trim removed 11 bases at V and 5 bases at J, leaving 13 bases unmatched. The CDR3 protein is CAQRKGAAVDTQYF. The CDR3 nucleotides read TGTGCCCAGCGGAAGGGGGCTGCGGTAGATACGCAGTATTTT.

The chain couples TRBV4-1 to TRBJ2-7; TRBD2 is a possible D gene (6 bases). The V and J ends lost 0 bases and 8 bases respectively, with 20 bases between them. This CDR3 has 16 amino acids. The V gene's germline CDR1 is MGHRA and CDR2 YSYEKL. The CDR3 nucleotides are TGCGCCAGCAGCCAAGATTCCCCGGGGGTCGGGTACAAGCAGTACTTC. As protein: CASSQDSPGVGYKQYF.

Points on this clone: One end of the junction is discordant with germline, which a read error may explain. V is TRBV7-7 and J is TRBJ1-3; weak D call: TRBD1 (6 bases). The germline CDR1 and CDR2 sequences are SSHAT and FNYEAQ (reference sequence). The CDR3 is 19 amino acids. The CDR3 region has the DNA TGTGCTAGCAGCTTAGGCCTGATAGGACAGCAGATCTCTGGAAACACCATATATTTT. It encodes CASSLGLIGQQISGNTIYF.